The clone carrying this T cell receptor beta chain was counted a few times. In the original analysis: Amplifying reference gene primers gave estimates of nucleated cell counts. Profiled with immunoSEQ multiplex PCR; TCRdb holds only in-frame clones, not every one. V, J and clone size reflect that table, while D and trimming were determined from the DNA. Counted here are 200,000 to 250,000 clones, around 83% occurring once; the ten biggest clones make up around 8.9%. This entry is derived from a study of blood T cell repertoires in COVID-19. Background on the study: There were acute and convalescent COVID-19 samples, and they came from the United States, Italy and Spain. T cells, B-cell-depleted T cells, or PBMCs supplied cDNA or gDNA.

J was trimmed by 4 bases and V by 3 bases; bases with no gene match: 7. The germline V gene has CDR1 DFQATT and CDR2 SNEGSKA (reference sequence). This CDR3 is built from 14 residues. The sequence was obtained from an older man with acute or convalescent COVID-19. The chain uses TRBV20-1 and TRBJ1-2; 8 positions match TRBD1. Sample: peripheral blood. CDR3 DNA: TGCAGTGCTAGTGGGGACAGGACCCTCTATGGCTACACCTTC. It codes for CSASGDRTLYGYTF.